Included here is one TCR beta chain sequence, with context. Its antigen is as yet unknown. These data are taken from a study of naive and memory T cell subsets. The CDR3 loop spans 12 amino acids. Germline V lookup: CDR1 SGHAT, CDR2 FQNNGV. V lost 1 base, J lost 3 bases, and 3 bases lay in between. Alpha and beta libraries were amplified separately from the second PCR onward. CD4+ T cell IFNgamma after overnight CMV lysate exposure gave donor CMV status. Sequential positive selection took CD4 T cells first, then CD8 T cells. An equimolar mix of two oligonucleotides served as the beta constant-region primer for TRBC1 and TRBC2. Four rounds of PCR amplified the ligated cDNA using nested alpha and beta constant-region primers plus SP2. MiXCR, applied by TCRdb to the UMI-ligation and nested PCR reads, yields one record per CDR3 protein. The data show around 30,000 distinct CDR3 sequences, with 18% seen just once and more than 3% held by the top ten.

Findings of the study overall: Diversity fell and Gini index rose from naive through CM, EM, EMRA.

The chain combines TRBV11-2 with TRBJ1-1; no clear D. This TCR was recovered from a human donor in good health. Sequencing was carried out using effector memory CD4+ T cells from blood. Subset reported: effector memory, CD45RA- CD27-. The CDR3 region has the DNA TGTGCCAGCAGCTTAGTCTACACTGAAGCTTTCTTT. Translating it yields CASSLVYTEAFF.